Each of the 8 T cell receptor beta chains below was sequenced from the same sample in a study of shared clonotypes between healthy human individuals. Terminally differentiated effector memory CD45RA+ cells were left out of the naive CD8 fraction, which was CD45RO-negative and positively selected for CCR7. Clones were read by immunoSEQ multiplex PCR, and TCRdb kept only the in-frame ones, dropping some. Here the sample spans about 870,000 clones, about 92% being singletons. The sample taken for sequencing was naive CD8+ T cells sorted from blood. The source of these receptors is a young man in good health.

The chain carries TRBV4-1 and TRBJ2-2; 7 positions match TRBD1. Germline trimming cut 1 base from V and 4 bases from J; bases unmatched to any gene: 3. Germline V CDR1 and CDR2: MGHRA, YSYEKL. The CDR3 is 15 amino acids. The chain's CDR3 is CASSQVGTATGELFF. CDR3 nucleotide sequence: TGCGCCAGCAGCCAAGTTGGGACAGCCACCGGGGAGCTGTTTTTT.

The chain employs TRBV29-1 and TRBJ2-2, with unresolved D. The CDR3 contains 12 residues. The V end lost 7 bases, the J end lost 3 bases, and 9 bases lay between the germline ends. CDR1 and CDR2 from the germline V gene are SQVTM and ANQGSEA. The CDR3 loop reads CSERSDTGELFF. The CDR3 nucleotides are TGCAGCGAAAGAAGTGACACCGGGGAGCTGTTTTTT.

The chain carries TRBV19 and TRBJ1-3; D unresolved. The CDR3 loop spans 16 amino acids. Germline CDR1 LNHDA, CDR2 SQIVND (reference sequence). V gave up 5 bases and J gave up 0 bases, with 14 bases separating them. The CDR3 nucleotides are TGTGCCAGTAGTGAGGGTTTGGGCGTCTCTGGAAACACCATATATTTT. This translates into CASSEGLGVSGNTIYF.

The chain employs TRBV6-5 and TRBJ1-1; D is uncertain. Germline values: CDR1 MNHEY, CDR2 SVGAGI. The germline V and J ends were trimmed by 3 bases and 1 base, with 9 bases remaining between them. This CDR3 has 14 residues. As DNA, the CDR3 is TGTGCCAGCAGTTATTGGGAGGGGAACACTGAAGCTTTCTTT. Translating it yields CASSYWEGNTEAFF.

The chain is built from TRBV28 and TRBJ2-7; tentatively, D is TRBD1 or TRBD2 (6 bases each). V was trimmed by 11 bases and J by 3 bases, leaving 20 bases between them. Germline V CDR1 and CDR2: MDHEN, SYDVKM. The CDR3 loop spans 14 amino acids. The CDR3 DNA is TGTGCCGCACAAGGGGGGACAACCAACTACGAGCAGTACTTC. This sequence encodes CAAQGGTTNYEQYF.

This chain connects TRBV14 to TRBJ1-2; possibly TRBD1 for D (5 bases). Trimming stripped 4 bases from V and 5 bases from J, with 17 bases between. CDR1 and CDR2 from the germline V gene are SGHDN and FVKESK. This CDR3 has 15 residues. CDR3 residues: CASSPLQGISYGYTF. CDR3 bases: TGTGCCAGCAGCCCTCTTCAGGGAATTTCGTATGGCTACACCTTC. Full variable domain (rest looked up from reference TRBV14 and TRBJ1-2): EAGVTQFPSHSVIEKGQTVTLRCDPISGHDNLYWYRRVMGKEIKFLLHFVKESKQDESGMPNNRFLAERTGGTYSTLKVQPAELEDSGVYFCASSPLQGISYGYTFGSGTRLTVV.

This chain uses TRBV10-1 with TRBJ2-1, with 13 bases lining up with TRBD2. The J segment lost 8 bases and the V segment lost 6 bases, leaving 10 bases of the junction unmatched. The germline CDR1 and CDR2 sequences are WNHNN and SYGVQD (reference sequence). This CDR3 has 16 amino acids. In DNA, the CDR3 is TGCGCCAGCAGCGAAACTAGCGGGAGGGCAGTGGATGAGCAGTTCTTC. Protein product: CASSETSGRAVDEQFF.

This chain's CDR3 is CASSPRDFNEQFF. The CDR3 region has the DNA TGTGCCAGCAGCCCACGGGACTTCAATGAGCAGTTCTTC. V is TRBV7-9 and J is TRBJ2-1, with a tentative D call TRBD2 (6 bases). CDR3 length: 13 amino acids. V dropped 5 bases and J dropped 6 bases, with 11 bases sitting between them. Germline V gene sequence: CDR1 SEHNR, CDR2 FQNEAQ (reference sequence). Together with reference TRBV7-9 and TRBJ2-1, the CDR3 gives the full variable domain: DTGVSQNPRHKITKRGQNVTFRCDPISEHNRLYWYRQTLGQGPEFLTYFQNEAQLEKSRLLSDRFSAERPKGSFSTLEIQRTEQGDSAMYLCASSPRDFNEQFFGPGTRLTVL.